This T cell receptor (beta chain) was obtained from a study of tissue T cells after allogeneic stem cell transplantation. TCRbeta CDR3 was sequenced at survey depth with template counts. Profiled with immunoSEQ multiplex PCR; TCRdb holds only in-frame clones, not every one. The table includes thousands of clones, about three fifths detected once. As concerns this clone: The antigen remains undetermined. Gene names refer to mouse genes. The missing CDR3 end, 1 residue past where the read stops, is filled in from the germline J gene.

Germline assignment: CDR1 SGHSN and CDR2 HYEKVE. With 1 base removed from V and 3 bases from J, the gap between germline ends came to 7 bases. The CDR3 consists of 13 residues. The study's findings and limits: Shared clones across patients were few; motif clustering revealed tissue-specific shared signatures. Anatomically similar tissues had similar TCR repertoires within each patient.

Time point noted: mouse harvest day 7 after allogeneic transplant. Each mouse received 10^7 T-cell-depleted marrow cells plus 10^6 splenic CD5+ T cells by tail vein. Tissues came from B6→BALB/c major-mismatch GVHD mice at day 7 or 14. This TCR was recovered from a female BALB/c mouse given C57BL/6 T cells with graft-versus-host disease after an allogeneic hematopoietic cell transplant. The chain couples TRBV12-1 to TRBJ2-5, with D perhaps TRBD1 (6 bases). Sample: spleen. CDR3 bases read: TGTGCCAGCTCTCTGGGACAACAAGACACCCAGTAC. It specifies CASSLGQQDTQY. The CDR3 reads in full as CASSLGQQDTQYF.